This T cell receptor beta chain appears in the sequencing data of a study of blood T cell repertoires in COVID-19. Trimming stripped 5 bases from V and 3 bases from J, with 14 bases between. Germline loops: CDR1 SGHTA, CDR2 FQGNSA. The CDR3 sequence is 15 residues long. The method was immunoSEQ multiplex PCR; TCRdb's version includes in-frame clones alone and lacks a portion of them. The sample has about 99,000 clones, roughly four fifths seen once; the top ten hold around 4.8%. This clone was found once. The rearrangement links TRBV7-2 to TRBJ1-5, with a weak D call TRBD1 (6 bases). The source is a man aged 60 to 75 with acute or convalescent COVID-19. The sequencing sample was made of peripheral blood. The CDR3 protein is CASSPPGGLNQPQHF. The CDR3 coding sequence is TGTGCCAGCAGCCCCCCGGGGGGGCTCAATCAGCCCCAGCATTTT.